This T cell receptor (beta chain) was obtained from a study of blood T cell repertoires in COVID-19. Study-wide context: Some COVID-19 samples were acute and others convalescent; all came from the United States, Italy and Spain. PBMCs, B-cell-depleted T cells, or T cells provided the cDNA or gDNA that made up the material.

The CDR3 is 17 residues long. Losses at the gene ends were 5 bases for V and 1 base for J; bases not matched to a gene: 11. From germline, CDR1 is SGHNT and CDR2 YENEEA. Sequencing used immunoSEQ multiplex PCR; TCRdb keeps in-frame clones, though not all of them. The sample lists under 200,000 clones; roughly 81% were seen once. Specimen: peripheral blood. V gene TRBV11-3 combines with J gene TRBJ2-3; 8 nucleotides line up with TRBD1. This sequence was found in a man aged 35-49 years with acute or convalescent COVID-19. The CDR3 reads CASSHYTDRAGTDTQYF. The CDR3 nucleotides read TGTGCCAGCAGCCACTACACGGACAGGGCGGGCACAGATACGCAGTATTTT.